The clone carrying this T cell receptor (beta chain) has at least ten counts. The antigen is not known. This sample was included in a study of CD8 T cells in ankylosing spondylitis. Findings and caveats of the study: Relatively scarce in peripheral blood, disease-linked clones were CD8+.

TCRdb reprocessed the 5' RACE reads with MiXCR, giving one entry per CDR3 protein. Of about 130,000 distinct CDR3 sequences listed, 7% to 10% are singletons. CDR3 length: 16 amino acids. V lost 5 bases to trimming and J lost 1 base, with 17 bases between them. This chain connects TRBV12-3 or TRBV12-4 to TRBJ2-5, with a weak D call TRBD2 (6 bases). Sequenced material: blood, either unsorted or a sorted T cell fraction (not recorded which). The sequence was collected from a male donor with ankylosing spondylitis or in good health (not recorded which). In DNA form, the CDR3 reads TGTGCCAGCAGTGGAGGGATTGGGACTCTCCAAGAGACCCAGTACTTC. It is translated as CASSGGIGTLQETQYF.